This TCR beta chain comes out of a study of blood T cell repertoires in COVID-19. Study summary: Sources were T cells, B-cell-depleted T cells, or PBMCs; the material itself was cDNA or gDNA.

This clone was seen just once. A Seattle source enrolled patients during active infection and followed them longitudinally. The CDR3 contains 15 residues. Germline CDR1 reads SGHRS; CDR2 reads YFSETQ. V lost 0 bases, J lost 0 bases, and 7 bases lay in between. Under the authors' procedure: From reference gene primer amplification, estimates of nucleated cell counts were derived. Data came from immunoSEQ multiplex PCR; TCRdb stores just in-frame clones and leaves some out. V and J calls and clone size follow that table, whereas D and trimming were derived from the DNA. The sample lists almost 300,000 clones, about nine tenths occurring once.

The V call is TRBV5-1, the J call TRBJ1-3; D ambiguous. Specimen: peripheral blood. This clonotype was sampled from a woman in her thirties with COVID-19, enrolled during active disease. CDR3 sequence: CASSLDTFSGNTIYF. The CDR3 DNA reads TGCGCCAGCAGCTTGGACACCTTCTCTGGAAACACCATATATTTT.